These 25 T cell receptor beta chains were sequenced from one sample in a study of T cell repertoires in cytomegalovirus infection. A single record per CDR3 protein comes from TCRdb applying MiXCR to the reads. This table holds fewer than 1,000,000 distinct CDR3 sequences, approximately 31% found once. No antigens are known for them. The sample here was cultured CD8+ T cells from PBMCs, taken from culture after CMV antigen stimulation. The receptors shown here come from a human donor in good health (CMV status not recorded). Some clones in this sample may be carry-over from other donors' samples.

This clonotype was seen more than once but under ten times. The chain carries TRBV7-8 and TRBJ2-6; the D is unclear. Trimming cost V 3 bases and J 0 bases, with 12 bases left between them. The CDR3 runs to 17 residues. Germline CDR1 reads SGHVS; CDR2 reads FQNEAQ. This chain's CDR3 is CASSLSGLTSGANVLTF. The DNA of the CDR3 is TGTGCCAGCAGCTTGTCAGGCCTTACCTCTGGGGCCAACGTCCTGACTTTC.

This clonotype was recorded a few times. This rearrangement joins TRBV10-2 to TRBJ2-1, with a weak D call TRBD2 (7 bases). The CDR3 is 16 residues long. V was cut by 3 bases and J by 8 bases, with 20 bases left in between. Germline CDR1 and CDR2: WSHSY and SAAADI. CDR3 amino acids: CASSEVWRGGKDEQFF. As DNA, the CDR3 is TGCGCCAGCAGTGAAGTCTGGAGGGGGGGGAAGGATGAGCAGTTCTTC.

This clonotype was recorded a few times. The chain carries TRBV20-1 and TRBJ2-1; 7 bases are shared with TRBD2. In germline, CDR1 is DFQATT, CDR2 SNEGSKA (reference sequence). The CDR3 has 17 amino acids. The CDR3 DNA reads as TGCAGGGGCCTAGGACGGGGGGTACAAAGCTCCTACAATGAGCAGTTCTTC. Translating gives CRGLGRGVQSSYNEQFF.

V usage is TRBV20-1 and J usage is TRBJ1-1; TRBD1 might be the D (6 bases). Germline values: CDR1 DFQATT, CDR2 SNEGSKA (reference sequence). Trimming removed 3 bases at V and 4 bases at J, with 12 bases between. This CDR3 has 13 amino acids. Here the CDR3 reads CSARKRGSTEAFF. As DNA, the CDR3 is TGCAGTGCTAGGAAGAGGGGGAGCACTGAAGCTTTCTTT.

The chain joins TRBV6-5 to TRBJ2-2; 7 positions match TRBD1. J was trimmed by 7 bases and V by 6 bases; bases with no gene match: 8. CDR3 length: 14 amino acids. Germline V gene data show CDR1 as MNHEY and CDR2 as SVGAGI. CDR3 nucleotide sequence: TGTGCCAGCAGCCCACAGGGGAAGAGCGGGGAGCTGTTTTTT. Protein sequence: CASSPQGKSGELFF.

This chain joins TRBV5-6 and TRBJ2-7; D may be TRBD1 (6 bases). V shed 4 bases and J shed 0 bases, with 20 bases lying between them. The germline V gene has CDR1 SGHDT and CDR2 YYEEEE. The CDR3 runs 17 residues. The CDR3 DNA follows: TGTGCCAGCAGCCGACCACAACAGGGCTCCAACTCCTACGAGCAGTACGTC. This codes for CASSRPQQGSNSYEQYV.

This clonotype occurred many times. The chain uses TRBV28 and TRBJ2-2; 9 bases are a match to TRBD1. CDR3 length: 15 residues. V shed 3 bases and J 5 bases; nucleotides not matched to a gene: 4. Germline V lookup: CDR1 MDHEN, CDR2 SYDVKM. The CDR3, as DNA: TGTGCCAGCAGTTTGCACAGGGGGCGGACCGGGGAGCTGTTTTTT. This encodes CASSLHRGRTGELFF.

The chain has TRBV9 and TRBJ1-1, with unresolved D. Trimming stripped 0 bases from V and 10 bases from J, with 10 bases between. Per germline, CDR1 SGDLS and CDR2 YYNGEE. CDR3 length equals 12 residues. The CDR3 loop reads CASSVGARGAFF. Written as DNA, the CDR3 is TGTGCCAGCAGCGTAGGTGCACGGGGAGCTTTCTTT. Combining the CDR3 with reference TRBV9 and TRBJ1-1 gives the whole variable domain DSGVTQTPKHLITATGQRVTLRCSPRSGDLSVYWYQQSLDQGLQFLIQYYNGEERAKGNILERFSAQQFPDLHSELNLSSLELGDSALYFCASSVGARGAFFGQGTRLTVV.

V gene TRBV5-6 combines with J gene TRBJ1-5, with 9 bases identical to TRBD1. V was pared by 3 bases and J by 6 bases, with 10 bases of the junction left unmatched. The CDR3 has 16 amino acids. Germline lookup yields CDR1 SGHDT and CDR2 YYEEEE. The CDR3 loop is CASSSHRDRVRQPQHF. The CDR3 DNA follows: TGTGCCAGCAGCTCGCACCGGGACAGGGTGCGTCAGCCCCAGCATTTT.

V usage is TRBV20-1 and J usage is TRBJ2-7; D is unresolved. The germline V gene encodes CDR1 DFQATT and CDR2 SNEGSKA (reference sequence). V lost 1 base and J lost 4, with 23 bases in between. CDR3 length equals 17 residues. The CDR3 here is CSARAIGDSAWGYEQYV. The CDR3 DNA sequence: TGCAGTGCTAGAGCAATCGGCGACTCCGCGTGGGGATACGAGCAGTACGTC.

The chain uses TRBV14 and TRBJ1-1, with unresolved D. This CDR3 is built from 17 residues. In germline, CDR1 is SGHDN, CDR2 FVKESK. The germline V and J ends were trimmed by 1 base and 0 bases, with 15 bases remaining between them. The CDR3 is CASSQVVWQRLNTEAFF. Here the CDR3 DNA reads TGTGCCAGCAGCCAAGTTGTCTGGCAGAGATTGAACACTGAAGCTTTCTTT.

The V gene is TRBV6-4, the J gene TRBJ1-2; D remains ambiguous. The CDR3 totals 16 residues. Deletions cut 0 bases from V and 8 bases from J, with 19 bases between. Germline CDR1 reads MRHNA; CDR2 reads SNTAGT. In DNA form, the CDR3 reads TGTGCCAGCAGTGACTCCAGTCTCCCCGGGGTAAAGGGCTACACCTTC. Translated: CASSDSSLPGVKGYTF.

The chain carries TRBV13 and TRBJ2-3, with 8 bases lining up with TRBD1. The CDR3 spans 16 residues. The germline CDR1 and CDR2 sequences are PRHDT and FYEKMQ (reference sequence). The J segment lost 1 base and the V segment lost 5 bases, leaving 8 bases of the junction unmatched. The CDR3 DNA sequence: TGTGCCAGCAGCATCGTGACAGGGGCGCGCACAGATACGCAGTATTTT. Translated, it gives CASSIVTGARTDTQYF. Drawing the rest from reference TRBV13 and TRBJ2-3, the complete variable domain is AAGVIQSPRHLIKEKRETATLKCYPIPRHDTVYWYQQGPGQDPQFLISFYEKMQSDKGSIPDRFSAQQFSDYHSELNMSSLELGDSALYFCASSIVTGARTDTQYFGPGTRLTVL.

The chain links TRBV9 to TRBJ2-5; no firm D call. V shed 2 bases and J shed 1 base, with 9 bases lying between them. The germline V gene has CDR1 SGDLS and CDR2 YYNGEE. This CDR3 contains 14 residues. CDR3 loop: CASSVQQSQETQYF. CDR3 DNA sequence: TGTGCCAGCAGCGTTCAACAGAGCCAAGAGACCCAGTACTTC.

A few counts support this clonotype. The rearrangement links TRBV27 to TRBJ2-7; D not resolved. The V gene lost 3 bases and the J gene lost 6 bases, with 9 bases spanning the gap. This CDR3 region has 12 residues. CDR1 and CDR2 (germline): MNHEY, SMNVEV (reference sequence). Here the CDR3 DNA reads TGTGCCAGCAGTTTCCCGTCCGGCGAGCAGTACGTC. This translates into CASSFPSGEQYV.

The gene calls are TRBV12-3 or TRBV12-4 and TRBJ1-6; TRBD1 might be the D (5 bases). The CDR3 contains 17 residues. V dropped 2 bases and J dropped 7 bases, with 18 bases sitting between them. For the CDR3, the DNA is TGTGCCAGCAGTTTAAGTCCCGGGACCATACAGAATTCACCCCTCCACTTT. It codes for CASSLSPGTIQNSPLHF.

The chain is built from TRBV4-1 and TRBJ2-5; 15 bases line up with TRBD2. J was trimmed by 5 bases and V by 4 bases; bases with no gene match: 11. The CDR3 length is 18 residues. Germline CDR1 reads MGHRA; CDR2 reads YSYEKL. The CDR3 region has the DNA TGCGCCAGCAGCCGCGAACCGGGACTAGCGGGGGGCGGGGAGACCCAGTACTTC. Protein: CASSREPGLAGGGETQYF.

The chain employs TRBV27 and TRBJ1-6; weak D call: TRBD1 (5 bases). The CDR3 is 13 amino acids. Trimming took off 5 bases at V and 8 bases at J, with 10 bases between the two ends. Germline V gene data show CDR1 as MNHEY and CDR2 as SMNVEV (reference sequence). The CDR3 loop is CASSPTGHSPLHF. CDR3 sequence (DNA): TGTGCCAGCAGTCCCACAGGTCATTCACCCCTCCACTTT.

The V gene is TRBV19, the J gene TRBJ2-1; D call uncertain. The germline V and J ends were trimmed by 4 bases and 4 bases, with 14 bases remaining between them. The CDR3 runs to 15 residues. CDR1 is LNHDA and CDR2 is SQIVND in the germline V gene (reference sequence). CDR3 in DNA: TGTGCCAGTAGTAGCACAGAGAGAAGATACAATGAGCAGTTCTTC. It yields the protein CASSSTERRYNEQFF.

The chain is built from TRBV7-6 and TRBJ2-2; 7 positions agree with TRBD2. The length of the CDR3 is 15 residues. CDR1 is SGHVS and CDR2 is FNYEAQ in the germline V gene. The junction had 6 bases not matched to a gene; V was cut back by 4 bases and J by 4 bases. The CDR3 is CASSSKGRGTGELFF. CDR3 sequence (DNA): TGTGCCAGCAGCTCAAAGGGGAGGGGCACCGGGGAGCTGTTTTTT.

The sample holds many counts of this clonotype. The J gene is TRBJ2-7, the V gene TRBV19; 7 bases are a match to TRBD2. Germline trimming cut 3 bases from V and 5 bases from J; bases unmatched to any gene: 4. This CDR3 has 13 amino acids. Germline values: CDR1 LNHDA, CDR2 SQIVND (reference sequence). The CDR3 sequence is CASSIRGEDEQYF. The CDR3 region has the DNA TGTGCCAGTAGTATCCGGGGGGAGGACGAGCAGTACTTC.

This clonotype was counted a few times. The V call is TRBV7-9, the J call TRBJ2-2; D is unresolved. This CDR3 has 15 residues. Trimming left V 5 bases short and J 7 bases short, with 17 bases between. Germline assignment: CDR1 SEHNR and CDR2 FQNEAQ (reference sequence). DNA for the CDR3: TGTGCCAGCAGCCCGACTCTATCTGGCGGCGGGGAGCTGTTTTTT. Encoded protein: CASSPTLSGGGELFF.

The rearrangement joins TRBV6-5 to TRBJ1-1, with 7 positions matching TRBD1. The CDR3 is made up of 16 amino acids. V was clipped by 4 bases and J by 1 base; unmatched bases: 9. Per germline, CDR1 MNHEY and CDR2 SVGAGI. The CDR3 loop reads CASSSLPGTANTEAFF. The DNA of the CDR3 is TGTGCCAGCAGTTCCTTGCCCGGGACAGCGAACACTGAAGCTTTCTTT.

This clonotype was counted many times. This chain links TRBV7-6 with TRBJ2-2; 9 nucleotides line up with TRBD1. Germline trimming cut 5 bases from V and 7 bases from J; bases unmatched to any gene: 17. The CDR3 is 18 residues long. Germline lookup yields CDR1 SGHVS and CDR2 FNYEAQ. The CDR3 region is CASSIPLSGQGLDGELFF. The CDR3 DNA reads as TGTGCCAGCAGCATTCCGCTTTCGGGACAGGGTCTGGACGGGGAGCTGTTTTTT.

This clonotype was seen at least ten times. This chain connects TRBV6-2 or TRBV6-3 to TRBJ1-2, with D perhaps TRBD1 (5 bases). Germline CDR1 is MNHEY and CDR2 is SVGEGT. V lost 7 bases and J lost 1, with 13 bases in between. The CDR3 is 14 amino acids. The chain's CDR3 is CASILAGGNYGYTF. The CDR3 DNA sequence: TGTGCCAGCATCCTCGCCGGGGGTAACTATGGCTACACCTTC.